The sequence of this T cell receptor beta chain was determined in a study of breast tumors, draining lymph nodes, adjacent tissues. CDR1 MNHEY and CDR2 SVGAGI come from the germline V gene. Trimming took off 4 bases at V and 0 bases at J, with 10 bases between the two ends. This CDR3 spans 15 amino acids. The lymph nodes were axillary draining lymph nodes from breast cancer patients. TCRdb reprocessed the multiplex PCR reads with MiXCR, giving one entry per CDR3 protein. Of around 140,000 distinct CDR3 sequences in the sample, 20% to 25% were seen once. This clonotype showed up many times. The V call is TRBV6-5, the J call TRBJ1-5; D is unresolved. Sequences were obtained from axillary lymph node tissue. This TCR derives from a female donor with breast cancer. Some clones in this sample may be carry-over from other donors' samples. The CDR3 reads CASSSSQYSNQPQHF. The CDR3 DNA reads TGTGCCAGCAGTTCCAGCCAGTATAGCAATCAGCCCCAGCATTTT.